This TCR beta chain originates from a study of response to subunit inactivated influenza vaccine. Study-wide results and limits: The authors offered the suggestion that each seasonal influenza vaccination recruits few new T cells.

CDR3 size: 14 residues. In germline, CDR1 is SGHDT, CDR2 YYEEEE. Trimming stripped 4 bases from V and 9 bases from J, with 17 bases between. As regards this clonotype: Its cognate antigen is unknown.

TCRdb analysed the RT-PCR reads with MiXCR anew, one entry per CDR3 protein. The sample lists about 520,000 distinct CDR3 sequences, roughly 27% occurring once. The input for sequencing was CD4+ T cells sorted from PBMCs, taken about 5 days after vaccination. The chain recombines TRBV5-6 with TRBJ2-1; TRBD1 or TRBD2 may be the D gene (5 bases each). The sequence was obtained from a man aged 50-60 years who received an inactivated influenza vaccine. The DNA of the CDR3 is TGTGCCAGCAGCCGAGGGGTTCATAGGCTTGAGCAGTTCTTC. This gives the protein CASSRGVHRLEQFF.